These T cell receptor beta chains were read from a single sample in a study of cytomegalovirus exposure and HLA in healthy donors. Data came from immunoSEQ multiplex PCR; TCRdb stores just in-frame clones and leaves some out. The table records 90,000 or so clones, about 73% of them present only once. The material sequenced was PBMCs. The receptor source for this set is a woman between 50 and 59 years old in good health and CMV-seropositive. Both conserved end residues are part of each CDR3. A D gene is named only where the DNA matches it firmly. The size of a clone is reported for some rows only, either as once, few or many, or as a class for expanded clones.

TRBV6-1	TRBJ1-6	TRBD1	NA	CASARGTGVSSPLHF	TGTGCCAGCGCTAGGGGGACAGGGGTTTCATCACCCCTCCACTTT
TRBV7-9	TRBJ2-5	TRBD1	NA	CASRRLTGDREETQYF	TGTGCCAGCAGACGACTTACAGGGGATAGAGAAGAGACCCAGTACTTC
TRBV28	TRBJ2-5	TRBD2	NA	CASSPYRRTSGRMETQYF	TGTGCCAGCAGTCCTTACCGGAGGACTAGCGGGAGAATGGAGACCCAGTACTTC
TRBV2	TRBJ1-6	NA	few	CASSETRPPSPLHF	TGTGCCAGCAGTGAAACCAGGCCACCCTCACCCCTCCACTTT
TRBV9	TRBJ2-1	NA	NA	CASSATSSDSSEQFF	TGTGCCAGCAGCGCGACTAGTTCTGACTCGTCCGAGCAGTTCTTC
TRBV25-1	TRBJ1-1	NA	NA	CASSDYGTRGMNTEAFF	TGTGCCAGCAGTGACTATGGAACGAGGGGGATGAACACTGAAGCTTTCTTT
TRBV4-1	TRBJ2-5	NA	NA	CASSHINIGGKETQYF	TGCGCCAGCAGCCACATCAATATCGGGGGAAAGGAGACCCAGTACTTC
TRBV11-2	TRBJ2-5	NA	NA	CASSLGLLADQETQYF	TGTGCCAGCAGCTTAGGCCTATTGGCGGACCAAGAGACCCAGTACTTC
TRBV27	TRBJ2-2	TRBD2	NA	CASSPLRTLGLAGGGTGELFF	TGTGCCAGCAGTCCCCTGAGGACACTAGGACTAGCGGGAGGGGGCACCGGGGAGCTGTTTTTT
TRBV5-1	TRBJ1-1	NA	once	CASSPTVGTEAFF	TGCGCCAGCAGCCCAACGGTCGGCACTGAAGCTTTCTTT
TRBV27	TRBJ2-1	TRBD2	NA	CASSRGLAGTEQFF	TGTGCCAGCAGTCGGGGACTAGCGGGAACCGAGCAGTTCTTC
TRBV19	TRBJ2-7	TRBD2	NA	CASSGLAGGEQYF	TGTGCCAGTAGTGGACTAGCGGGCGGAGAGCAGTACTTC
TRBV12-5	TRBJ2-2	TRBD2	few	CASGLDRRLAGNTGELFF	TGTGCTAGTGGTCTCGACCGCCGACTAGCGGGGAACACCGGGGAGCTGTTTTTT
TRBV9	TRBJ2-2	NA	NA	CASSVRLYTGELFF	TGTGCCAGCAGCGTTCGACTCTACACCGGGGAGCTGTTTTTT
TRBV4-2	TRBJ2-5	NA	NA	CASSQDSGETQYF	TGTGCCAGCAGCCAAGACTCCGGAGAGACCCAGTACTTC
TRBV19	TRBJ2-7	TRBD2	few	CASRSTSGSLYEQYF	TGTGCCAGTAGGTCCACTAGCGGGAGCCTCTACGAGCAGTACTTC
TRBV6-6	TRBJ2-3	TRBD2	NA	CASREAGVGTDTQYF	TGTGCCAGCCGGGAAGCGGGAGTGGGTACAGATACGCAGTATTTT
TRBV27	TRBJ2-7	NA	NA	CASSSAGRRSGSYEQYF	TGTGCCAGCAGTTCCGCGGGACGGCGATCCGGATCCTACGAGCAGTACTTC
TRBV28	TRBJ2-3	TRBD2	NA	CASVAGVSTDTQYF	TGTGCCAGCGTAGCGGGAGTCTCCACAGATACGCAGTATTTT
TRBV11-1	TRBJ2-3	NA	NA	CASSRAGFNTQYF	TGTGCCAGCAGCAGGGCAGGGTTCAATACGCAGTATTTT
TRBV7-2	TRBJ1-2	NA	NA	CASSLDGVSNYGYTF	TGTGCCAGCAGCTTAGACGGGGTGTCGAACTATGGCTACACCTTC
TRBV30	TRBJ2-7	NA	few	CAWSTGYEQYF	TGTGCCTGGAGTACGGGCTACGAGCAGTACTTC
TRBV4-1	TRBJ2-7	TRBD2	once	CASSPTGLAGDSYEQYF	TGCGCCAGCAGCCCGACGGGACTAGCGGGAGACTCCTACGAGCAGTACTTC
TRBV6-6	TRBJ2-1	TRBD2	NA	CASSSGGPGTNEQFF	TGTGCCAGCAGTTCGGGAGGGCCAGGGACAAATGAGCAGTTCTTC
TRBV2	TRBJ2-1	TRBD2	NA	CASSRGGETSGRAGEQFF	TGTGCCAGCAGCCGGGGGGGTGAGACTAGCGGGAGGGCCGGTGAGCAGTTCTTC
TRBV18	TRBJ2-5	TRBD2	once	CASSSRTSGGETQYF	TGTGCCAGCTCATCCCGGACTAGCGGGGGGGAGACCCAGTACTTC
TRBV14	TRBJ2-1	TRBD2	NA	CASSRSRQLAGEVNEQFF	TGTGCCAGCAGCCGCTCCCGGCAGCTAGCGGGAGAGGTCAATGAGCAGTTCTTC
TRBV10-3	TRBJ2-2	TRBD2	NA	CAIRTASGTSGNTGELFF	TGTGCCATCAGGACCGCCTCGGGGACTAGCGGGAACACCGGGGAGCTGTTTTTT
TRBV29-1	TRBJ2-3	TRBD2	NA	CSTPGLAGATTDTQYF	TGCAGCACCCCGGGACTAGCGGGAGCGACCACAGATACGCAGTATTTT
TRBV18	TRBJ2-2	NA	NA	CASSRRGGANTGELFF	TGTGCCAGCTCACGGAGAGGCGGGGCGAACACCGGGGAGCTGTTTTTT
TRBV5-4	TRBJ2-7	NA	NA	CASSFGTFPYEQYF	TGTGCCAGCAGCTTCGGGACATTCCCCTACGAGCAGTACTTC
TRBV5-6	TRBJ1-1	NA	NA	CASSEGTLTEAFF	TGTGCCAGCAGCGAAGGGACATTGACTGAAGCTTTCTTT
TRBV7-8	TRBJ1-1	TRBD1	NA	CASSGGTGGNTEAFF	TGTGCCAGCAGCGGGGGGACAGGGGGGAACACTGAAGCTTTCTTT
TRBV19	TRBJ2-2	TRBD2	NA	CASSIAGRARTGELFF	TGTGCCAGTAGTATTGCGGGGAGGGCCCGGACCGGGGAGCTGTTTTTT
TRBV2	TRBJ1-5	TRBD1	NA	CASRDSYSNQPQHF	TGTGCCAGCCGGGACAGTTATAGCAATCAGCCCCAGCATTTT
TRBV7-8	TRBJ2-7	TRBD2	NA	CASSQETSGPYEQYF	TGTGCCAGCAGCCAGGAGACTAGCGGGCCCTACGAGCAGTACTTC
TRBV6-5	TRBJ1-2	NA	NA	CASSSNQGRLNYGYTF	TGTGCCAGCAGTTCGAACCAGGGGCGGCTTAACTATGGCTACACCTTC
TRBV18	TRBJ1-1	NA	NA	CASSLDTIPNTEAFF	TGTGCCAGCTCACTAGACACGATCCCGAACACTGAAGCTTTCTTT
TRBV10-2	TRBJ2-7	TRBD2	NA	CASSGLAVYYEQYF	TGCGCCAGCAGTGGACTAGCGGTTTACTACGAGCAGTACTTC
TRBV12-5	TRBJ2-5	NA	once	CASGKSTLVSTGQETQYF	TGTGCTAGTGGCAAAAGTACACTAGTGAGCACTGGCCAAGAGACCCAGTACTTC
TRBV14	TRBJ2-1	NA	few	CASSQGRRGLYNEQFF	TGTGCCAGCAGCCAAGGACGGCGGGGGCTCTACAATGAGCAGTTCTTC
TRBV29-1	TRBJ2-5	NA	few	CSVAGGPVETQYF	TGCAGCGTTGCAGGAGGGCCAGTTGAGACCCAGTACTTC
TRBV4-3	TRBJ2-7	NA	NA	CASSQDHPGSVYEQYF	TGCGCCAGCAGCCAAGATCATCCCGGGAGTGTATACGAGCAGTACTTC
TRBV28	TRBJ1-1	NA	NA	CASSLLGGNTEAFF	TGTGCCAGCAGTTTGCTAGGCGGGAACACTGAAGCTTTCTTT
TRBV19	TRBJ2-7	TRBD2	once	CASSLAGLLYEQYF	TGTGCCAGTAGCCTAGCGGGATTATTGTACGAGCAGTACTTC
TRBV28	TRBJ2-7	TRBD2	NA	CASSLAREGRYEQYF	TGTGCCAGCAGTTTAGCGCGGGAGGGCAGGTACGAGCAGTACTTC
TRBV7-9	TRBJ2-7	NA	NA	CASRSDTDYEQYF	TGTGCCAGCAGATCGGACACGGACTACGAGCAGTACTTC
TRBV15	TRBJ2-1	NA	few	CATSLGTGSRFF	TGTGCCACCAGCCTGGGTACGGGTAGCCGGTTCTTC
TRBV7-9	TRBJ1-4	NA	NA	CSSSLPAGPDEKLFF	TGTTCCAGCAGCTTACCGGCAGGCCCGGATGAAAAACTGTTTTTT
TRBV19	TRBJ2-7	TRBD2	NA	CASSVQTSGSSYEQYF	TGTGCCAGTAGTGTACAAACTAGCGGGAGCTCCTACGAGCAGTACTTC
TRBV5-1	TRBJ1-1	TRBD1	NA	CASSLQGADTEAFF	TGCGCCAGCAGCTTACAGGGGGCGGACACTGAAGCTTTCTTT
TRBV5-1	TRBJ2-3	TRBD1	NA	CASSLRTGTITQYF	TGCGCCAGCAGCTTGAGGACAGGGACGATAACGCAGTATTTT
TRBV4-3	TRBJ1-4	NA	NA	CASSQVVAGSFEKLFF	TGCGCCAGCAGCCAGGTGGTGGCAGGGTCCTTTGAAAAACTGTTTTTT
TRBV28	TRBJ2-2	NA	NA	CASSLGLFNTGELFF	TGTGCCAGCAGTTTGGGCCTGTTTAACACCGGGGAGCTGTTTTTT
TRBV28	TRBJ1-5	NA	NA	CASSYGNRVNQPQHF	TGTGCCAGCAGCTACGGAAACAGGGTCAATCAGCCCCAGCATTTT
TRBV6-1	TRBJ2-5	TRBD1	NA	CASSRGQGRKETQYF	TGTGCCAGCAGCCGAGGACAGGGGAGGAAAGAGACCCAGTACTTC
TRBV19	TRBJ1-1	NA	NA	CASTSAGVVAFF	TGTGCCAGTACCTCAGCGGGAGTAGTCGCTTTCTTT
TRBV23-1	TRBJ1-5	NA	few	CASSQSGRQVVGQPQHF	TGCGCCAGCAGTCAATCGGGGCGACAGGTGGTCGGGCAGCCCCAGCATTTT
TRBV5-4	TRBJ1-1	NA	NA	CASSKGRGLNTEAFF	TGTGCCAGCAGCAAAGGCAGGGGATTGAACACTGAAGCTTTCTTT
TRBV5-1	TRBJ2-6	TRBD2	once	CASSLAGEAGANVLTF	TGCGCCAGCAGTTTGGCGGGGGAGGCTGGGGCCAACGTCCTGACTTTC